This TCR beta chain originates from a study of OX40 agonist ivuxolimab in advanced cancers. Study-wide background: Patients with prior anti-PD-1, anti-PD-L1 or anti-CTLA-4 therapy were eligible; 40% had some.

Points on this clone: Its antigen is not identified.

V gave up 0 bases and J gave up 1 base, with 9 bases separating them. Per the germline V gene, CDR1 is ENHRY and CDR2 is SYGVKD. CDR3 length equals 15 residues. The investigators sampled blood at baseline, at cycle 4 day 1, and at cycle 7 day 1. General observations from the study: CD8+ T cells showed, on average, more clonal expansion than CD4+ cells. Blood T cells, both CD4+ and CD8+, expanded clonally by week 6 at 0.1 to 3.0 mg/kg.

Data came from immunoSEQ multiplex PCR; TCRdb stores just in-frame clones and leaves some out. The sample has some 84,000 clones, around 92% seen once. The sequence came from an adult with an advanced solid tumor such as melanoma, head and neck, liver or kidney cancer. Here the sequenced sample was CD4+ or CD8+ T cells sorted from blood, taken in a trial of the OX40 agonist ivuxolimab. This chain uses TRBV10-3 with TRBJ2-5, with D possibly TRBD2 on 6 matching bases. CDR3 bases: TGTGCCATCAGTGAGTCGCCGCGGGGCCAAGAGACCCAGTACTTC. Translation: CAISESPRGQETQYF.